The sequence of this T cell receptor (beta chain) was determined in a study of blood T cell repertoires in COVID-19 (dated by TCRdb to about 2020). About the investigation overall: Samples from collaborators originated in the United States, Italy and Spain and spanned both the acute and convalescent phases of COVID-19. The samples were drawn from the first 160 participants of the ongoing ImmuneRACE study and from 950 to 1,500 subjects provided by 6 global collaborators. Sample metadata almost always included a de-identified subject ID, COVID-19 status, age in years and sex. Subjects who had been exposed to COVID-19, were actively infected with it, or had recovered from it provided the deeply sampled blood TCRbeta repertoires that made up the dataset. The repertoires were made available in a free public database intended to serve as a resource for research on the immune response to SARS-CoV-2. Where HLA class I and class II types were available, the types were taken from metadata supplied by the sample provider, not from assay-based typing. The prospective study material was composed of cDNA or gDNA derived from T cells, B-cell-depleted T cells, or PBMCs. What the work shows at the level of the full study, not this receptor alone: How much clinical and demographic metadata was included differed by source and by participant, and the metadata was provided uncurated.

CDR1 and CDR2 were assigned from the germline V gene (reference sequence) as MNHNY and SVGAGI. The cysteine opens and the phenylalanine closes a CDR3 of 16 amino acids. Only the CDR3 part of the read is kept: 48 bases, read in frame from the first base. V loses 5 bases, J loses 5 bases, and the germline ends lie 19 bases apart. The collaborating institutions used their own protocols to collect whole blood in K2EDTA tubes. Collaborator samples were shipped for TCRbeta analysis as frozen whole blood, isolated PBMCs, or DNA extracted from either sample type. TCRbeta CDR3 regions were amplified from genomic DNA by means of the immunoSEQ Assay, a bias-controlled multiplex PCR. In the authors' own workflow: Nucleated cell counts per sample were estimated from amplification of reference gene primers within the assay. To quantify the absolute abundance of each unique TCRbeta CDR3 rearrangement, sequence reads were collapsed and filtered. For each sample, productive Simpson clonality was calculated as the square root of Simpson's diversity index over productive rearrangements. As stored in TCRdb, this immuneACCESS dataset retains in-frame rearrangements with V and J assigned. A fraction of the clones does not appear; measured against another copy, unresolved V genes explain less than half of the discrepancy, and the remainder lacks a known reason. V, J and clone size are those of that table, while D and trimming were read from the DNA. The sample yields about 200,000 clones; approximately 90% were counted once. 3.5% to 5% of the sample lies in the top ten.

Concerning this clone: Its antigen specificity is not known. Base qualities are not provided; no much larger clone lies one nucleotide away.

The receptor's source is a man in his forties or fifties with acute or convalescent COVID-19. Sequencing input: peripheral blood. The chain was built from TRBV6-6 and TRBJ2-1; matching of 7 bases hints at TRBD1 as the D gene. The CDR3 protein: CASSRERGRGDNEQFF. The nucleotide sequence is TGTGCCAGCAGTAGAGAAAGGGGGCGCGGGGACAATGAGCAGTTCTTC.